Below, 31 T cell receptor beta chains from the same sample are listed, as sequenced in a study of T cell repertoires in cytomegalovirus infection (dated by TCRdb to about 2019). Sequencing relied on an Illumina HiSeq 1500. TCRdb's own reprocessing of the public reads used fastp at Q25 and MiXCR and kept productive beta chains. All rows with the same CDR3 protein become a single entry with the most common DNA and genes. Within this sample are approximately 910,000 distinct CDR3 sequences, with 30% to 40% of them counted one time only. The ten largest clones take up around 15% of the sample. The antigens these receptors bind are not known. Taken with the paper, the label for treatment or condition translates to: in vitro stimulation with specific CMV peptide epitopes to enrich CMV-specific T cells. The sequencing used cultured CD8+ T cells from PBMCs, collected from culture after CMV antigen stimulation. Receptors were obtained from a human donor in good health (CMV status not recorded). Some clones in this sample may be carry-over from other donors' samples.

As concerns this clonotype: One junction end disagrees with the germline gene, perhaps due to a read error. The rearrangement uses TRBV27 and TRBJ1-5, with no clear D. Per germline, CDR1 MNHEY and CDR2 SMNVEV (reference sequence). CDR3 length: 14 residues. As DNA, the CDR3 is TGTGCCAACAGTTTATTGGCCAGCAATCAGCCCCAGCATTTT. This encodes CANSLLASNQPQHF.

The V call is TRBV4-3, the J call TRBJ1-5, with a possible D match to TRBD1 (5 bases). The CDR3 has 16 residues. V lost 0 bases to trimming and J lost 3 bases, with 12 bases between them. Germline CDR1 LGHNA, CDR2 YSLEER. This chain's CDR3 is CASSQDRGADNQPQHF. CDR3 DNA: TGCGCCAGCAGCCAAGATCGAGGGGCCGACAATCAGCCCCAGCATTTT.

The CDR3 reads CASSPTGGAEPQHF. The CDR3 nucleotides are TGTGCCAGCAGTCCAACAGGGGGCGCGGAGCCCCAGCATTTT. The chain joins TRBV2 to TRBJ1-5; TRBD1 aligns across 9 bases. The trim removed 5 bases at V and 8 bases at J, leaving 7 bases unmatched. Germline V gene lookup returns CDR1 SNHLY and CDR2 FYNNEI. The CDR3 length is 14 residues.

This clonotype has a handful of counts. The chain is built from TRBV27 and TRBJ2-1, with D maybe TRBD2 (6 bases). From germline, CDR1 is MNHEY and CDR2 SMNVEV (reference sequence). V was trimmed by 7 bases and J by 6 bases, leaving 13 bases between them. CDR3 length: 13 residues. The CDR3, as DNA: TGTGCCAGCACCGGGCCGGAGGGCAATGAGCAGTTCTTC. It translates to CASTGPEGNEQFF.

This CDR3 reads CASLQGGPYNEQFF. CDR3 DNA: TGTGCCAGCCTCCAGGGGGGTCCATACAATGAGCAGTTCTTC. V gene TRBV6-6 combines with J gene TRBJ2-1; D possibly corresponds to TRBD1 (7 bases). Trimming stripped 8 bases from V and 4 bases from J, with 15 bases between. The CDR3 consists of 14 residues. CDR1 and CDR2 from the germline V gene are MNHNY and SVGAGI (reference sequence).

The rearrangement links TRBV5-5 to TRBJ2-1; the D gene could be TRBD1 or TRBD2 (6 bases each). This CDR3 region has 16 residues. The V gene's germline CDR1 is SGHKS and CDR2 YYEKEE (reference sequence). The V and J ends lost 6 bases and 5 bases respectively, with 21 bases between them. The CDR3 region is CASTIALRRGHNEQFF. The DNA for the CDR3 is TGTGCCAGCACCATAGCCCTCCGACGGGGGCACAATGAGCAGTTCTTC.

This clonotype was recorded many times. The chain recombines TRBV7-6 with TRBJ2-2; 7 bases align to TRBD1. CDR3 length: 17 amino acids. Germline V gene data show CDR1 as SGHVS and CDR2 as FNYEAQ. The V segment lost 5 bases and the J segment 4 bases; nucleotides outside the gene matches: 13. CDR3 nucleotide sequence: TGTGCCAGCAGCCGGCCTCCAGACAGGGTGGCCACCGGGGAGCTGTTTTTT. Protein sequence: CASSRPPDRVATGELFF.

V usage is TRBV5-4 and J usage is TRBJ1-2; weak D call: TRBD1 (5 bases). Germline V gene lookup returns CDR1 SGHNT and CDR2 YYREEE (reference sequence). Trimming removed 9 bases from V and 8 bases from J, with 14 bases in between. The CDR3 sequence is 11 residues long. The CDR3 loop reads CAILGGGGYTF. The CDR3 DNA reads TGTGCCATCCTTGGTGGGGGGGGCTACACCTTC.

The chain uses TRBV11-2 and TRBJ2-5; 8 bases line up with TRBD1. The ends lost 7 bases at V and 5 bases at J; junction bases unmatched: 12. Per the germline V gene, CDR1 is SGHAT and CDR2 is FQNNGV. The CDR3 contains 15 residues. The CDR3, as DNA: TGTGCCAGCAACAACCAGGACAGGGTGTACGAGACCCAGTACTTC. The encoded protein is CASNNQDRVYETQYF. Drawing the rest from reference TRBV11-2 and TRBJ2-5, the complete variable domain is EAGVAQSPRYKIIEKRQSVAFWCNPISGHATLYWYQQILGQGPKLLIQFQNNGVVDDSQLPKDRFSAERLKGVDSTLKIQPAKLEDSAVYLCASNNQDRVYETQYFGPGTRLLVL.

The chain recombines TRBV7-8 with TRBJ2-7, with D perhaps matching TRBD1 (5 bases). The CDR3 has 15 residues. Germline CDR1 is SGHVS and CDR2 is FQNEAQ. Trimming took off 1 base at V and 0 bases at J, with 10 bases between the two ends. The CDR3 bases are TGTGCCAGCAGCTTAGAGGCAGGGTACTCCTACGAGCAGTACTTC. Amino acids: CASSLEAGYSYEQYF.

This clonotype came up many times. The V gene is TRBV7-6, the J gene TRBJ2-5, with 10 bases aligning to TRBD2. Trimming took 5 bases from V and 5 from J; bases not matched to a gene: 11. Germline values: CDR1 SGHVS, CDR2 FNYEAQ. The CDR3 is made up of 16 amino acids. Written as DNA, the CDR3 is TGTGCCAGCAGCCCCAGACGGCTAGCGGGGGCGGAGACCCAGTACTTC. It encodes CASSPRRLAGAETQYF.

This chain uses TRBV5-4 with TRBJ2-1; 10 bases align to TRBD2. Trimming cost V 4 bases and J 3 bases; bases outside gene matches: 7. The CDR3 is made up of 16 amino acids. The V gene's germline CDR1 is SGHNT and CDR2 YYREEE (reference sequence). The CDR3 here is CASSPRGLAVYNEQFF. The CDR3, as DNA: TGTGCCAGCAGCCCCCGAGGACTAGCGGTCTACAATGAGCAGTTCTTC.

The rearrangement joins TRBV6-5 to TRBJ1-4, with a possible D match to TRBD1 (6 bases). The length of the CDR3 is 15 residues. Germline values: CDR1 MNHEY, CDR2 SVGAGI. The germline V and J ends were trimmed by 2 bases and 8 bases, with 15 bases remaining between them. The CDR3 loop is CASSYNGQGNEKLFF. In nucleotides, the CDR3 is TGTGCCAGCAGTTACAATGGGCAGGGGAACGAAAAACTGTTTTTT.

The gene calls are TRBV6-9 and TRBJ1-1; 8 nucleotides match TRBD1. The CDR3 consists of 12 residues. V lost 11 bases, J lost 5 bases, and 7 bases stayed unmatched. The V gene's germline CDR1 is MNHGY and CDR2 SVAAGI. In DNA, the CDR3 is TGTGCCGGACCGGACAGGGCAACTGAAGCTTTCTTT. Translated, it gives CAGPDRATEAFF.

This clonotype has ten or more counts. This chain connects TRBV6-1 to TRBJ2-2; 10 nucleotides align to TRBD2. Trimming at V came to 5 bases and at J to 4 bases, leaving 7 bases not matched to a gene. Germline lookup yields CDR1 MNHNS and CDR2 SASEGT. The CDR3 runs 16 residues. The CDR3 region is CASSSVAGGPTGELFF. The CDR3 DNA reads TGTGCCAGCAGTTCCGTAGCGGGGGGCCCCACCGGGGAGCTGTTTTTT.

The chain couples TRBV12-3 or TRBV12-4 to TRBJ2-1; D possibly corresponds to TRBD2 (6 bases). This CDR3 is 15 amino acids long. Trimming removed 3 bases at V and 5 bases at J, with 14 bases between. As DNA, the CDR3 is TGTGCCAGCAGTTTGACGGGGGTTGCCGACAATGAGCAGTTCTTC. Translating gives CASSLTGVADNEQFF.

The chain uses TRBV12-3 or TRBV12-4 and TRBJ2-3; tentative D call: TRBD2 (6 bases). Trimming removed 1 base from V and 5 bases from J, with 16 bases in between. This CDR3 comprises 16 residues. The CDR3 here is CASSLEAGTVVDTQYF. CDR3 in DNA: TGTGCCAGCAGTTTAGAGGCGGGGACGGTGGTAGATACGCAGTATTTT.

This clonotype was found many times. The J gene is TRBJ2-7, the V gene TRBV7-2; 10 nucleotides agree with TRBD1. Germline V gene data show CDR1 as SGHTA and CDR2 as FQGNSA. V shed 2 bases and J 6 bases; nucleotides not matched to a gene: 4. CDR3 length: 14 amino acids. In nucleotides, the CDR3 is TGTGCCAGCAGCTTACCAGGGACAGGGGTCGAGCAGTACTTC. Its translation is CASSLPGTGVEQYF.

The chain employs TRBV7-6 and TRBJ2-3; 9 nucleotides match TRBD1. This CDR3 has 16 residues. Germline assignment: CDR1 SGHVS and CDR2 FNYEAQ. V lost 7 bases, J lost 4 bases, and 12 bases stayed unmatched. CDR3 DNA: TGTGCCAGCATCCCACCCGGACAGGGGATCGCAGATACGCAGTATTTT. This translates into CASIPPGQGIADTQYF.

This clonotype occurred many times. This chain uses TRBV7-9 with TRBJ1-1, with TRBD1 matching over 7 bases. The germline gives CDR1 SEHNR, CDR2 FQNEAQ (reference sequence). Trimming removed 1 base from V and 9 bases from J; junction bases left unmatched: 2. This CDR3 comprises 12 residues. CDR3 DNA sequence: TGTGCCAGCAGCTTAGGGGACAGCCAAGCTTTCTTT. Its protein product is CASSLGDSQAFF.

This chain connects TRBV6-5 to TRBJ2-1, with TRBD1 matching 7 bases. Germline V gene sequence: CDR1 MNHEY, CDR2 SVGAGI. This CDR3 has 13 amino acids. Trimming at V came to 5 bases and at J to 8 bases, leaving 6 bases not matched to a gene. The CDR3 DNA is TGTGCCAGCAGTCCCGACAGGGTCCATGAGCAGTTCTTC. It yields the protein CASSPDRVHEQFF.

The rearrangement links TRBV6-1 to TRBJ2-2; D gene ambiguous. This CDR3 is built from 16 residues. The germline CDR1 and CDR2 sequences are MNHNS and SASEGT. Trimming took 0 bases from V and 1 from J, leaving 9 bases between them. Here the CDR3 reads CASSEAGRKNTGELFF. For the CDR3, the DNA is TGTGCCAGCAGTGAAGCCGGGCGAAAGAACACCGGGGAGCTGTTTTTT.

The chain employs TRBV14 and TRBJ1-1; D is undetermined. V dropped 3 bases and J dropped 5 bases, with 13 bases sitting between them. Germline CDR1 is SGHDN and CDR2 is FVKESK. The CDR3 contains 14 residues. CDR3 sequence (DNA): TGTGCCAGCAGCCAGTTTCAGGAAGGGACTGAAGCTTTCTTT. Its protein product is CASSQFQEGTEAFF.

The chain employs TRBV10-3 and TRBJ2-7; 8 bases are a match to TRBD1. The CDR3 is made up of 12 amino acids. The germline V gene encodes CDR1 ENHRY and CDR2 SYGVKD. CDR3 bases: TGTACCACAGCGGACAGGGCCTACGAGCAGTACGTC. This sequence encodes CTTADRAYEQYV.

V is TRBV12-3 or TRBV12-4 and J is TRBJ2-1, with a tentative D call TRBD1 (6 bases). V was clipped by 8 bases and J by 4 bases, with 18 bases between them. The CDR3 spans 15 residues. CDR3 sequence: CASGNQGQSYNEQFF. The CDR3 nucleotides read TGTGCCAGCGGGAACCAAGGACAGTCTTACAATGAGCAGTTCTTC.

This clonotype has a handful of counts. The V and J genes are TRBV5-4 and TRBJ2-2; TRBD2 matches 9 bases. The germline V gene has CDR1 SGHNT and CDR2 YYREEE (reference sequence). CDR3 length: 17 amino acids. V lost 0 bases, J lost 7 bases, and 10 bases stayed unmatched. The CDR3 region has the DNA TGTGCCAGCAGCTTGGAGGCAGCGGGGGGAAAGGGCGGGGAGCTGTTTTTT. This sequence encodes CASSLEAAGGKGGELFF.

V usage is TRBV27 and J usage is TRBJ2-7; weak D call: TRBD2 (5 bases). Germline CDR1 MNHEY, CDR2 SMNVEV (reference sequence). Trimming pared 11 bases from V and 3 bases from J, leaving 17 bases between. The CDR3 consists of 13 residues. The chain's CDR3 is CARGREQYYEQYV. The CDR3 nucleotides read TGTGCCCGAGGGCGAGAACAGTACTACGAGCAGTACGTC.

This clonotype came up a few times. This CDR3 is CASSYPTLGDKNTEAFF. The DNA for the CDR3 is TGTGCCAGCAGTTACCCCACCCTAGGGGACAAGAACACTGAAGCTTTCTTT. The V gene is TRBV6-2 or TRBV6-3, the J gene TRBJ1-1; D perhaps matches TRBD1 (6 bases). CDR3 length: 17 amino acids. Germline CDR1 MNHEY, CDR2 SVGEGT. Trimming removed 2 bases at V and 1 base at J, with 17 bases between.

There are a few counts of this clonotype. The V gene is TRBV28, the J gene TRBJ2-7; D is undetermined. The V gene lost 4 bases and the J gene lost 0 bases, with 7 bases spanning the gap. This CDR3 region has 13 residues. Germline values: CDR1 MDHEN, CDR2 SYDVKM. The CDR3 spells CASSSMNSYEQYV. In DNA form, the CDR3 reads TGTGCCAGCAGTTCTATGAACTCCTACGAGCAGTACGTC.

This clonotype was detected ten times or more. The chain couples TRBV6-1 to TRBJ1-1; perhaps TRBD1 as D (6 bases). With 6 bases removed from V and 5 bases from J, the gap between germline ends came to 22 bases. Germline values: CDR1 MNHNS, CDR2 SASEGT. This CDR3 spans 16 amino acids. CDR3 in amino acids: CASSVRDTSRETEAFF. Here the CDR3 DNA reads TGTGCCAGCAGCGTCCGGGACACCTCACGGGAGACTGAAGCTTTCTTT.

The table lists this clonotype with many counts. The rearrangement joins TRBV7-6 to TRBJ2-3; D perhaps matches TRBD2 (6 bases). Germline lookup yields CDR1 SGHVS and CDR2 FNYEAQ. V was trimmed by 5 bases and J by 2 bases, leaving 23 bases between them. CDR3 length: 18 residues. The CDR3 DNA reads TGTGCCAGCAGCCGACACCCACTACCCGGGGGAGCCACAGATACGCAGTATTTT. This gives the protein CASSRHPLPGGATDTQYF.